This TCR beta chain stems from a study of T and B cells in COVID-19 patients (dated by TCRdb to about 2020). With respect to the entire study: Using TRB and IGH repertoire sequencing of peripheral blood, the study characterized adaptive immunity in COVID-19 patients who had active infection or had recovered. A recovered cohort comprised about 19 patients contributing some 22 samples, mostly after mild to moderate COVID-19 managed as outpatients. The recovered cohort had a median age of roughly 34 years, compared with approximately 67 years in the active-infection cohort. Critical illness requiring mechanical ventilation or ECMO was present in three fifths of the roughly 20 patients in the active-infection cohort. In the active-infection cohort, about 90% of the 20 patients had comorbidities linked to unfavorable COVID-19 outcome. Over 8 million TCR sequences were analysed in a TCR and BCR sequence repository that covered about 40 patients and about 69 time points. Because samples were available both during active disease and after recovery, a couple of patients were counted in both the recovered and the active cohorts. An age-matched reference group of a few dozen healthy donors negative for COVID-19 antibodies served as the comparison for repertoire analyses. As many as 9 follow-up blood samples were collected from each patient, and in some individuals these samples spanned different disease stages.

Sequenced using an Illumina MiSeq. TRB rearrangements were amplified by multiplex PCR with BIOMED2 TRB-A/B primer pools. Two consecutive PCRs added Illumina-compatible adapters and 7-nucleotide sample barcodes to the amplicons. All library PCRs used Phusion HS II polymerase. Amplicons were gel-purified with the NucleoSpin Gel and PCR Clean-up kit, quantified on Qubit, and pooled at 4 nM. The quality of the amplicon pool was checked on an Agilent 2100 Bioanalyzer prior to Illumina next-generation sequencing. Concerning the study's data processing: TRB rearrangements were annotated with MiXCR 3.0.8 using the default MiXCR reference library. Non-productive reads and sequences with fewer than 2 reads were removed, and every unique CDR3 nucleotide sequence was treated as one clone. R 3.5.1 was used to calculate clonality, diversity, richness and V-J gene usage. GLIPH2 was used to cluster TCRs based on CDR3 similarity, and OLGA was used to calculate the generation probabilities. GLIPH2 clusters were kept only if they contained at least four unique TCR clonotypes found in at least three individuals. The public reads were quality trimmed at Q25 with fastp and then assembled into clones with MiXCR by TCRdb, keeping productive beta chains. Identical CDR3 protein sequences are pooled into one entry, listed with their most common genes and DNA. TCRdb, not the authors, supplied the V and J calls. This sample gives about 3,300 distinct CDR3 sequences in total; roughly a fifth of them show up just once. Of the sample, about 19% is held by the ten largest clones.

For CDR1 and CDR2, the germline V gene lists SGHTA and FQGNSA. V ends up 5 bases short and J 0 bases short, with an unmatched junction base count of 4. There are 15 amino acids in the CDR3, from cysteine to phenylalanine inclusive. The entry retains the CDR3 DNA only, 45 bases that are in frame from base 1. What the authors observed across the whole study: In patients with COVID-19, the usage of TRBV/TRBJ genes was reported to be strongly skewed. Specific T cell subsets (CD4+/Treg/CD8+) and sorted SARS-CoV-2-responsive or tetramer+ T cells had not yet been sequenced, and these experiments were ongoing. In active COVID-19, TRB repertoires were highly clonal, while at recovery, diversity and richness increased above the levels seen in healthy donors. Few blood samples were available from mildly ill patients while symptoms were present or from severe cases at early time points. It was stated that prospective validation of the reported TCR clusters was required before the clusters could be put to clinical use. The recovered cohort had 2,400 or so exclusive TCR clusters, including around 30 low-pGen clusters. The cohort was considered too small to assess HLA contributions to COVID-19 susceptibility or severity.

In this sample, this clonotype turned up a few times. Its antigen is still unknown. The input lacks base qualities; no much larger clone sits a single base away. TRB repertoires were amplified using roughly 240-550 ng of genomic DNA isolated from blood. The receptor chain draws on TRBV7-2 and TRBJ2-1, and 7 junctional nucleotides match TRBD2. This clonotype was obtained from a human donor with active COVID-19. Material for sequencing was blood. The DNA sequence is TGTGCCAGCAGCCCAAGCGGGAACTCCTACAATGAGCAGTTCTTC. It codes for CASSPSGNSYNEQFF.